A single sample gave rise to the 4 T cell receptor beta chains below, sequenced in a study of CD8+ T cells in alopecia areata (dated by TCRdb to 2017 to 2018). This specimen's time point label, interpreted: 20 to 30 weeks on oral tofacitinib. What the treatment or condition label conveys for this sample: oral pan-JAK inhibitor, 5-10 mg twice daily. Libraries came from the immunoSEQ multiplex PCR assay. To provide template for TCR sequencing, every sample had RNA extracted and reverse transcribed into cDNA. TCRdb stores this immuneACCESS table with in-frame sequences only. Part of the clones is absent; in the studies checked, under half of the shortfall reflects unresolved V genes, and no reason is known for the rest. The sample table holds 150,000 to 200,000 clones, of which roughly 60% were seen once. The top ten constitute 1% of the sample. Sequenced here: CD4+ T cells sorted from blood, sampled at week 24, from a patient treated with tofacitinib. The receptor set was obtained from a human donor with alopecia areata.

This chain links TRBV30 with TRBJ2-5, with D unresolved. This CDR3 is built from 13 residues. The ends were cut back, 0 bases at V and 5 bases at J, with 10 bases in the middle. In germline, CDR1 is GTSNPN, CDR2 SVGIG (reference sequence). The CDR3 here is CAWSVRTTETQYF. CDR3 nucleotides: TGTGCCTGGAGTGTCCGGACGACGGAGACCCAGTACTTC.

The chain employs TRBV30 and TRBJ2-5; D unclear. The V gene's germline CDR1 is GTSNPN and CDR2 SVGIG (reference sequence). Trimming removed 0 bases at V and 3 bases at J, with 14 bases between. The CDR3 runs 15 residues. CDR3 DNA: TGTGCCTGGAGTGTACGGGCAGGCGCTAAAGAGACCCAGTACTTC. Encoded protein: CAWSVRAGAKETQYF.

The V gene is TRBV29-1, the J gene TRBJ1-2; no clear D gene. V lost 0 bases and J 4 bases, leaving 12 bases between the germline ends. Germline lookup yields CDR1 SQVTM and CDR2 ANQGSEA. This CDR3 contains 14 residues. Written as DNA, the CDR3 is TGCAGCGTTGAAGATCTTCACAGATCCTATGGCTACACCTTC. Its protein is CSVEDLHRSYGYTF. The full variable domain, its missing parts supplied by reference TRBV29-1 and TRBJ1-2, is SAVISQKPSRDICQRGTSLTIQCQVDSQVTMMFWYRQQPGQSLTLIATANQGSEATYESGFVIDKFPISRPNLTFSTLTVSNMSPEDSSIYLCSVEDLHRSYGYTFGSGTRLTVV.

CDR3 residues: CASSYRLAGGTRGEQFF. The DNA of the CDR3 is TGTGCCAGCAGTTATCGTCTAGCGGGGGGAACAAGAGGTGAGCAGTTCTTC. The V gene is TRBV27, the J gene TRBJ2-1; 11 bases are shared with TRBD2. CDR3 length: 17 residues. V was pared by 4 bases and J by 9 bases, with 14 bases of the junction left unmatched. The germline gives CDR1 MNHEY, CDR2 SMNVEV (reference sequence).